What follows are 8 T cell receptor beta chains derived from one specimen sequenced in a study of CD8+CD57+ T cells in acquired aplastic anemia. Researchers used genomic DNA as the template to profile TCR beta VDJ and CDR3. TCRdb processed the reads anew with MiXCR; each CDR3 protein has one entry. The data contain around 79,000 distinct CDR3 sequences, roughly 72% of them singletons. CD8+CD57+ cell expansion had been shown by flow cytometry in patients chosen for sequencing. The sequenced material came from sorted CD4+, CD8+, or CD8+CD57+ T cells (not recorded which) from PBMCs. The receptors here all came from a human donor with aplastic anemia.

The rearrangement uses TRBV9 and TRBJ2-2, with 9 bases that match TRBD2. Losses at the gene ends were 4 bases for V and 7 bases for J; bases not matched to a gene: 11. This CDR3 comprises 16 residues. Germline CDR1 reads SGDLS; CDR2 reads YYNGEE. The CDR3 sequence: CASSLTAGGGIGELFF. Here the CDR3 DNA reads TGTGCCAGCAGCCTTACAGCGGGGGGAGGGATCGGGGAGCTGTTTTTT. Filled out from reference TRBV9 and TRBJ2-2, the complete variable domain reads DSGVTQTPKHLITATGQRVTLRCSPRSGDLSVYWYQQSLDQGLQFLIQYYNGEERAKGNILERFSAQQFPDLHSELNLSSLELGDSALYFCASSLTAGGGIGELFFGEGSRLTVL.

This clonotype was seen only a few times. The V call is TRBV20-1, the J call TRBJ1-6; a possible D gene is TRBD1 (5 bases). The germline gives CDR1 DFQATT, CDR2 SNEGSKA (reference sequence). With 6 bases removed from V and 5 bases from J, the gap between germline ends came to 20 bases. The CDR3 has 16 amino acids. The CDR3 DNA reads TGCAGTGCCCCTCGAGGGGATGGGATAGATAATTCACCCCTCCACTTT. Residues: CSAPRGDGIDNSPLHF.

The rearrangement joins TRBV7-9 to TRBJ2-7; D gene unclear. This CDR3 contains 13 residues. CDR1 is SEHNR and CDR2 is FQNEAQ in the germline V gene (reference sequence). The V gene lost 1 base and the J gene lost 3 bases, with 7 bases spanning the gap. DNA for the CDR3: TGTGCCAGCAGCTTAGGACCGAACTACGAGCAGTACTTC. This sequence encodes CASSLGPNYEQYF.

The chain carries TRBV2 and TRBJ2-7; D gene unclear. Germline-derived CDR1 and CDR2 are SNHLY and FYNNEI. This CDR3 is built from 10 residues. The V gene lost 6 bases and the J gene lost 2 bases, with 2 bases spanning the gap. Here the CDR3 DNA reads TGTGCCAGCAGGGCCTACGAGCAGTACTTC. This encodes CASRAYEQYF.

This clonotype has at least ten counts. The CDR3 coding sequence is TGTGCCACCAGCAGCCCAGCCATTAGCGGGAGGGCCGGGGAGACCCAGTACTTC. This sequence encodes CATSSPAISGRAGETQYF. This sequence joins TRBV15 and TRBJ2-5, with TRBD2 matching 11 bases. CDR1 is LNHNV and CDR2 is YYDKDF in the germline V gene (reference sequence). The CDR3 totals 18 residues. J was trimmed by 5 bases and V by 3 bases; bases with no gene match: 14.

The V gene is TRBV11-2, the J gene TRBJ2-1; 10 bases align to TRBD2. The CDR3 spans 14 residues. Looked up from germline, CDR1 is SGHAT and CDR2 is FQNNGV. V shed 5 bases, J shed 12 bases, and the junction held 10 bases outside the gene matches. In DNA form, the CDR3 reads TGTGCCAGCAGCGGAACCGTAGCGGGGGGAGGGCAGTTCTTC. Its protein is CASSGTVAGGGQFF. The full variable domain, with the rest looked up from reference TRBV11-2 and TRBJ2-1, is EAGVAQSPRYKIIEKRQSVAFWCNPISGHATLYWYQQILGQGPKLLIQFQNNGVVDDSQLPKDRFSAERLKGVDSTLKIQPAKLEDSAVYLCASSGTVAGGGQFFGPGTRLTVL.

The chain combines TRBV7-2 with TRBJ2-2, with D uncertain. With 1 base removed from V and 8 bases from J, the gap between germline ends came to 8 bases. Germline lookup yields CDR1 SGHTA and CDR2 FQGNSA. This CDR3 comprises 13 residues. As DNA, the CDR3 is TGTGCCAGCAGCTTAGTACGAGCTGGGGAGCTGTTTTTT. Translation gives CASSLVRAGELFF. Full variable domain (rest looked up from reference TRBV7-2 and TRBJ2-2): GAGVSQSPSNKVTEKGKDVELRCDPISGHTALYWYRQSLGQGLEFLIYFQGNSAPDKSGLPSDRFSAERTGGSVSTLTIQRTQQEDSAVYLCASSLVRAGELFFGEGSRLTVL.

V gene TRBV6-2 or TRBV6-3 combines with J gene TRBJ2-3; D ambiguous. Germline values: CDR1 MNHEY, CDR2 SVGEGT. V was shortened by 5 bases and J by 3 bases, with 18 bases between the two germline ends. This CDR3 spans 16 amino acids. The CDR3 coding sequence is TGTGCCAGCAGTAATCCCTTCGAGTCGCGGACAGATACGCAGTATTTT. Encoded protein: CASSNPFESRTDTQYF.